This TCR beta chain derives from a study of blood T cells in healthy people across ages (dated by TCRdb to the mid-2010s). Study-level background: In model experiments, roughly one uniquely barcoded TCR beta cDNA molecule per two T cells was captured by template switching. The study measured age-related changes in TCR beta repertoire diversity using deep sequencing normalized with unique cDNA molecular identifiers. The donors were split into four age groups: young (average around 16 years), middle-aged (about 40), aged (about 62) and long-lived (about 82). Donors of different ages were randomly distributed across sequencing lanes to avoid experimental bias. The study analyzed two additional independent replicas of 1 million unique cDNA reads from the same blood draw for two donors, one aged 18 to 30 and one aged 80 or older.

The germline V gene (reference sequence) gives CDR1 as LNHDA and CDR2 as SQIVND. V is trimmed back by 5 bases and J by 4 bases, and the junction contains 6 bases that no gene match accounts for. The CDR3 spans 14 residues, from the cysteine through the phenylalanine. Kept here is only the CDR3 DNA, which spans 42 bases and is read in frame from base 1. The donors were around 39 Caucasian individuals from Russia, aged roughly 6 to 100 years, who were systemically healthy. Each donor gave roughly 9 milliliters of peripheral blood, drawn into EDTA-treated Vacutainer tubes. Ficoll-Paque density-gradient centrifugation was used to isolate PBMCs, with at least 7 million per sample. Total RNA, at least 5.5 micrograms per sample, was extracted from PBMCs with Trizol reagent. Naive CD45RAhigh/CD27high T cell percentages were measured by flow cytometry on a PBMC aliquot from every donor. On this clonotype itself: Its recognized antigen is unknown. No much larger clone exists at a distance of one base, and base qualities are not known.

Points the paper makes about the study in general: Bulk unsorted PBMC profiling prevented conclusive comparison of naive and antigen-experienced compartments. A strong correlation was found between observed TCR beta diversity and the percentage of naive T cells measured by flow cytometry. Total diversity estimates from one million sequenced T cells were considered lower bounds and underestimates. Donor CMV infection status was unknown, potentially confounding age-related changes in expanded clonotypes. Compared with the aged group, the long-lived group had more naive CD4+ T cells, fewer expanded clones and increased TCR diversity, suggesting age selection. Observed TCR beta diversity per million T cells fell roughly linearly with age, and a significant reduction was already apparent by age roughly 40.

Receptors were amplified or captured by 5' RACE. This sample was sequenced with an Illumina HiSeq 2500. A second PCR of roughly 7 to 11 cycles was performed with a sample-barcoded 5' primer and a J-beta primer mix. A unique molecular identifier was introduced onto each TCR beta cDNA molecule by a template-switch 5' adaptor carrying 12 random nucleotides. Each sample yielded at least 2.5 million CDR3-containing paired-end reads. All of the RNA was converted into first-strand cDNA using the Mint cDNA synthesis kit, with a TRBC-specific oligonucleotide serving as the primer. After uracil-DNA glycosylase treatment, a first 18-cycle PCR used universal primers M1SS and BC2_uni_R on all cDNA. The source study handled its data this way. Each sample was normalized by randomly selecting 1 million high-quality reads, each carrying a distinct molecular identifier. Reads with shared molecular identifiers were discarded instead of being binned into consensus sequences. MiTCR, with a Q25 quality threshold and the strictest error-elimination algorithm, was used for CDR3 identification, clonotype clustering and error correction. A nonparametric unseen species model with Euler transformation was used to estimate lower-bound total TCR beta diversity. TCRdb reanalyzed the raw reads on its own, using fastp at Q25 for trimming and MiXCR for clone calling, and kept in-frame beta chains. Each entry is one CDR3 protein sequence, shown with its most common DNA and genes. TCRdb, not the authors, supplied the V and J calls. This sample comprises around 670,000 distinct CDR3 sequences, 25% to 30% of them detected only once. Around a sixth of the sample belongs to the ten largest clones.

The chain is assembled from TRBV19 and TRBJ2-5; 8 nucleotides in the junction match TRBD2. Material for sequencing was blood. This clonotype was sampled from an elderly woman in good health. This receptor carries the CDR3 CASSVGTRRETQYF. In nucleotide form, the sequence is TGTGCCAGTAGTGTCGGGACTAGGAGAGAGACCCAGTACTTC.